The clone carrying this T cell receptor (beta chain) has just a few counts. Antigen: not known. This sample is drawn from a study of T-cell memory formation after mild COVID-19. General observations from the study: Day 15 to 85 contracting clones showed balanced CD4/CD8; day 15 to 37 expanders favored CD4+. Second-wave clones reaching peak frequency on day 37 lacked confirmed SARS-CoV-2 specificity.

From 5'RACE with constant-segment primers came TCR alpha and TCR beta cDNA libraries that carried sample barcodes and UMIs. TCRdb reanalysed the 5' RACE reads using MiXCR and keeps one entry per CDR3 protein. In the table there are 190,000 or so distinct CDR3 sequences, roughly 23% of which are singletons. The CDR3 has 18 residues. The V segment lost 0 bases and the J segment 4 bases; nucleotides outside the gene matches: 8. Germline loops: CDR1 LGHNA, CDR2 YSLEER. The sample consisted of PBMCs or a T cell subset sorted from them (not recorded which). This chain connects TRBV4-3 to TRBJ2-1; 11 nucleotides line up with TRBD2. The sequence was collected from an adult woman who had mild COVID-19 (a few samples of this study predate the infection). Cell type and time point are not known. The CDR3 nucleotides read TGCGCCAGCAGCCAAGAACGACCCGGACTAGCGGGTTACAATGAGCAGTTCTTC. The encoded protein is CASSQERPGLAGYNEQFF.